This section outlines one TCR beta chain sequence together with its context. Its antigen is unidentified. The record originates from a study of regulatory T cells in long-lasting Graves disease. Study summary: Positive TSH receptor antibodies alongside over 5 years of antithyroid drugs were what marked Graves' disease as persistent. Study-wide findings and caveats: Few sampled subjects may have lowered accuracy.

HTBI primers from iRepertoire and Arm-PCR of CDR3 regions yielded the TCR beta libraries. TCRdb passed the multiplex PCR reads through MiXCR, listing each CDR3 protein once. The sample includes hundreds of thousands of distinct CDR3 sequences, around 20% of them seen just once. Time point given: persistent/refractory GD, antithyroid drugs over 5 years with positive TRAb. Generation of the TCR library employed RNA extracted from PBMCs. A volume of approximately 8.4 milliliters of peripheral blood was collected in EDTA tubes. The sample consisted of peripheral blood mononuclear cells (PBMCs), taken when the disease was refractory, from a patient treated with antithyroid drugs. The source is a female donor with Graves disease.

Here the CDR3 reads CASSPLEGAKAFF. Here the CDR3 DNA reads TGCGCCAGCAGCCCCCTCGAAGGAGCTAAAGCTTTCTTT. The chain carries TRBV5-1 and TRBJ1-1; D gene unclear. The CDR3 is made up of 13 amino acids. Between the trimmed V and J ends, which lost 4 bases and 9 bases, there was a span of 16 bases. Germline V CDR1 and CDR2: SGHRS, YFSETQ.